This is a list of T cell receptor beta chains from one sample in a study of T and B cells in COVID-19 patients. Via MiXCR, TCRdb re-called the multiplex PCR reads, giving one row per CDR3 protein. The sample lists 6,000 to 7,500 distinct CDR3 sequences; 20% to 25% were seen once. The sample taken for sequencing was blood. The receptors were gathered from a human donor who had recovered from COVID-19. The CDR3 runs from the conserved cysteine through the conserved F or W. Each record gives: J gene, CDR3 length, D gene, clone size, V gene, CDR3 protein, CDR3 DNA. The D gene is left open where the match is weak. Only part of the rows carry a size: once, few, many, or a class if the clone is expanded.

j_gene: TRBJ2-7
len: 13
d_gene: -
abundance: -
v_gene: TRBV7-7
CDR3aa: CASSLEQGYEQYF
CDR3nt: TGTGCCAGCAGCTTAGAACAGGGCTACGAGCAGTACTTC

j_gene: TRBJ2-1
len: 15
d_gene: TRBD2
abundance: -
v_gene: TRBV20-1
CDR3aa: CSARTSGGGVNEQFF
CDR3nt: TGCAGTGCTAGGACTAGCGGGGGGGGGGTCAATGAGCAGTTCTTC

j_gene: TRBJ1-5
len: 16
d_gene: -
abundance: many
v_gene: TRBV12-3/TRBV12-4
CDR3aa: CASSPYLHASNQPQHF
CDR3nt: TGTGCCAGCAGCCCTTACCTCCACGCGAGCAATCAGCCCCAGCATTTT

j_gene: TRBJ2-2
len: 15
d_gene: -
abundance: large
v_gene: TRBV19
CDR3aa: CASRGTQHNTGELFF
CDR3nt: TGTGCCAGTAGGGGGACTCAGCATAACACCGGGGAGCTGTTTTTT

j_gene: TRBJ1-5
len: 13
d_gene: TRBD1
abundance: many
v_gene: TRBV10-3
CDR3aa: CAIGTDSNQPQHF
CDR3nt: TGTGCCATCGGGACAGATAGCAATCAGCCCCAGCATTTT

j_gene: TRBJ2-4
len: 13
d_gene: TRBD2
abundance: -
v_gene: TRBV2
CDR3aa: CASRLRGADIQYF
CDR3nt: TGTGCCAGCAGGTTGCGGGGGGCGGACATTCAGTACTTC

j_gene: TRBJ2-1
len: 13
d_gene: -
abundance: medium-sized
v_gene: TRBV12-3/TRBV12-4
CDR3aa: CASSSSSYNEQFF
CDR3nt: TGTGCCAGCAGCTCAAGCTCCTACAATGAGCAGTTCTTC

j_gene: TRBJ2-3
len: 14
d_gene: TRBD2
abundance: medium-sized
v_gene: TRBV6-2/TRBV6-3
CDR3aa: CASKTSGEADTQYF
CDR3nt: TGTGCCAGCAAGACTAGCGGGGAAGCAGATACGCAGTATTTT

j_gene: TRBJ2-3
len: 15
d_gene: TRBD2
abundance: -
v_gene: TRBV29-1
CDR3aa: CSVEGTSGGTDTQYF
CDR3nt: TGCAGCGTTGAGGGGACTAGCGGGGGGACAGATACGCAGTATTTT

j_gene: TRBJ1-1
len: 13
d_gene: TRBD1
abundance: medium-sized
v_gene: TRBV27
CDR3aa: CASTGGWDTEAFF
CDR3nt: TGTGCCAGCACAGGGGGCTGGGACACTGAAGCTTTCTTT

j_gene: TRBJ2-2
len: 15
d_gene: -
abundance: medium-sized
v_gene: TRBV5-6
CDR3aa: CASSLGAVLTGELFF
CDR3nt: TGTGCCAGCAGCTTGGGTGCGGTCCTAACCGGGGAGCTGTTTTTT

j_gene: TRBJ2-3
len: 14
d_gene: TRBD2
abundance: medium-sized
v_gene: TRBV12-3/TRBV12-4
CDR3aa: CASSGLAGGDTQYF
CDR3nt: TGTGCCAGCAGTGGACTAGCGGGGGGAGATACGCAGTATTTT

j_gene: TRBJ1-3
len: 16
d_gene: -
abundance: medium-sized
v_gene: TRBV19
CDR3aa: CASRRGDGSSGNTIYF
CDR3nt: TGTGCCAGTAGAAGAGGGGACGGAAGCTCTGGAAACACCATATATTTT

j_gene: TRBJ1-5
len: 15
d_gene: TRBD1
abundance: once
v_gene: TRBV12-3/TRBV12-4
CDR3aa: CASSPGQGSNQPQHF
CDR3nt: TGTGCCAGCAGTCCGGGACAGGGGTCAAATCAGCCCCAGCATTTT

j_gene: TRBJ2-1
len: 14
d_gene: -
abundance: medium-sized
v_gene: TRBV19
CDR3aa: CASNLGGNYNEQFF
CDR3nt: TGTGCCAGCAATCTGGGGGGCAACTACAATGAGCAGTTCTTC

j_gene: TRBJ2-2
len: 12
d_gene: -
abundance: -
v_gene: TRBV20-1
CDR3aa: CSARGDGGELFF
CDR3nt: TGCAGTGCTAGAGGAGACGGCGGGGAGCTGTTTTTT

j_gene: TRBJ2-5
len: 11
d_gene: -
abundance: -
v_gene: TRBV5-8
CDR3aa: CASREQKTQYF
CDR3nt: TGTGCCAGCAGAGAGCAGAAGACCCAGTACTTC

j_gene: TRBJ2-2
len: 13
d_gene: -
abundance: few
v_gene: TRBV19
CDR3aa: CASSIGGSGELFF
CDR3nt: TGTGCCAGTAGTATAGGGGGTAGCGGGGAGCTGTTTTTT

j_gene: TRBJ1-6
len: 13
d_gene: -
abundance: -
v_gene: TRBV28
CDR3aa: CASSLGGASPLHF
CDR3nt: TGTGCCAGCAGTTTGGGAGGGGCATCACCCCTCCACTTT

j_gene: TRBJ2-5
len: 16
d_gene: -
abundance: -
v_gene: TRBV5-1
CDR3aa: CASSLVALLGSETQYF
CDR3nt: TGCGCCAGCAGCTTGGTGGCCCTCCTCGGTTCAGAGACCCAGTACTTC

j_gene: TRBJ1-1
len: 12
d_gene: -
abundance: few
v_gene: TRBV30
CDR3aa: CAWRKRTTEAFF
CDR3nt: TGTGCCTGGAGAAAGAGAACCACTGAAGCTTTCTTT

j_gene: TRBJ2-3
len: 13
d_gene: -
abundance: medium-sized
v_gene: TRBV18
CDR3aa: CASSPQGRDTQYF
CDR3nt: TGTGCCAGCTCACCTCAGGGGAGGGATACGCAGTATTTT

j_gene: TRBJ2-5
len: 15
d_gene: TRBD1
abundance: medium-sized
v_gene: TRBV27
CDR3aa: CASSSQTGGIKTQYF
CDR3nt: TGTGCCAGCAGTTCCCAAACAGGGGGAATAAAGACCCAGTACTTC

j_gene: TRBJ1-2
len: 14
d_gene: -
abundance: medium-sized
v_gene: TRBV5-6
CDR3aa: CASSLGQPNYGYTF
CDR3nt: TGTGCCAGCAGCTTGGGACAGCCTAACTATGGCTACACCTTC

j_gene: TRBJ1-1
len: 12
d_gene: -
abundance: few
v_gene: TRBV5-3
CDR3aa: CARSLDSSEAFF
CDR3nt: TGTGCCAGAAGCTTGGACAGCTCTGAAGCTTTCTTT

j_gene: TRBJ1-1
len: 16
d_gene: -
abundance: many
v_gene: TRBV6-5
CDR3aa: CASSYAPPSRGAEAFF
CDR3nt: TGTGCCAGCAGTTACGCGCCCCCTTCCAGAGGTGCTGAAGCTTTCTTT

j_gene: TRBJ1-2
len: 16
d_gene: -
abundance: medium-sized
v_gene: TRBV15
CDR3aa: CATSRDQEGIGYGYTF
CDR3nt: TGTGCCACCAGCAGAGATCAGGAAGGGATCGGCTATGGCTACACCTTC

j_gene: TRBJ2-4
len: 13
d_gene: -
abundance: -
v_gene: TRBV6-2/TRBV6-3
CDR3aa: CASRDPGRDIQYF
CDR3nt: TGTGCCAGCAGAGATCCCGGACGAGACATTCAGTACTTC

j_gene: TRBJ1-1
len: 11
d_gene: -
abundance: few
v_gene: TRBV5-6
CDR3aa: CASSGGTEAFF
CDR3nt: TGCGCCAGCAGCGGTGGCACTGAAGCTTTCTTT

j_gene: TRBJ1-4
len: 14
d_gene: TRBD1
abundance: -
v_gene: TRBV28
CDR3aa: CASSDRGHGEKLFF
CDR3nt: TGTGCCAGCAGCGACAGGGGGCATGGTGAAAAACTGTTTTTT

j_gene: TRBJ1-1
len: 14
d_gene: TRBD1
abundance: -
v_gene: TRBV5-1
CDR3aa: CASRTGIMNTEAFF
CDR3nt: TGCGCCAGCAGGACAGGGATCATGAACACTGAAGCTTTCTTT

j_gene: TRBJ2-3
len: 15
d_gene: -
abundance: -
v_gene: TRBV29-1
CDR3aa: CSVEGGSQGTDTQYF
CDR3nt: TGCAGCGTTGAAGGGGGCTCCCAGGGCACAGATACGCAGTATTTT

j_gene: TRBJ2-1
len: 14
d_gene: -
abundance: few
v_gene: TRBV12-3/TRBV12-4
CDR3aa: CASSRTGTYNEQFF
CDR3nt: TGTGCCAGCAGTCGTACCGGGACCTACAATGAGCAGTTCTTC

j_gene: TRBJ2-4
len: 13
d_gene: -
abundance: -
v_gene: TRBV29-1
CDR3aa: CSVGAGYLETQYF
CDR3nt: TGCAGCGTTGGTGCGGGGTACCTAGAGACTCAGTACTTC

j_gene: TRBJ2-7
len: 14
d_gene: TRBD2
abundance: many
v_gene: TRBV24-1
CDR3aa: CATSDSGGTYEQYF
CDR3nt: TGTGCCACCAGTGATTCGGGGGGAACCTACGAGCAGTACTTC

j_gene: TRBJ1-2
len: 15
d_gene: -
abundance: medium-sized
v_gene: TRBV19
CDR3aa: CASSRGEGSPRGYTF
CDR3nt: TGTGCCAGTAGTCGAGGAGAGGGATCCCCTCGTGGCTACACCTTC

j_gene: TRBJ1-2
len: 17
d_gene: -
abundance: medium-sized
v_gene: TRBV19
CDR3aa: CASSVNRDRPLDYGYTF
CDR3nt: TGTGCCAGTAGCGTCAACCGAGACAGGCCACTGGACTATGGCTACACCTTC

j_gene: TRBJ1-1
len: 12
d_gene: -
abundance: many
v_gene: TRBV6-5
CDR3aa: CASSYSYLEAFF
CDR3nt: TGTGCCAGCAGTTACTCCTATCTTGAAGCTTTCTTT

j_gene: TRBJ2-3
len: 15
d_gene: TRBD2
abundance: -
v_gene: TRBV5-1
CDR3aa: CASSLLTSGTDTQYF
CDR3nt: TGCGCCAGCAGCTTGCTGACTAGCGGCACAGATACGCAGTATTTT

j_gene: TRBJ2-7
len: 12
d_gene: TRBD2
abundance: -
v_gene: TRBV6-1
CDR3aa: CASGTSVYEQYF
CDR3nt: TGTGCCAGCGGGACTAGCGTGTACGAGCAGTACTTC

j_gene: TRBJ1-1
len: 13
d_gene: TRBD1
abundance: few
v_gene: TRBV30
CDR3aa: CAYDRGLNTEAFF
CDR3nt: TGTGCCTATGACAGGGGCCTGAACACTGAAGCTTTCTTT

j_gene: TRBJ2-5
len: 15
d_gene: -
abundance: medium-sized
v_gene: TRBV15
CDR3aa: CATSRGGGAQETQYF
CDR3nt: TGTGCCACCAGCAGAGGTGGCGGGGCGCAAGAGACCCAGTACTTC

j_gene: TRBJ2-7
len: 17
d_gene: TRBD1
abundance: medium-sized
v_gene: TRBV6-5
CDR3aa: CASTYSESGTGTYEQYF
CDR3nt: TGTGCCAGCACCTACTCCGAGTCCGGGACAGGGACCTACGAGCAGTACTTC

j_gene: TRBJ1-6
len: 14
d_gene: -
abundance: many
v_gene: TRBV6-1
CDR3aa: CASSAGPYNSPLHF
CDR3nt: TGTGCCAGCAGCGCGGGACCGTATAATTCACCCCTCCACTTT

j_gene: TRBJ1-6
len: 13
d_gene: -
abundance: few
v_gene: TRBV12-3/TRBV12-4
CDR3aa: CASSPGGLAPLHF
CDR3nt: TGTGCCAGCAGTCCGGGAGGGCTGGCACCCCTCCACTTT

j_gene: TRBJ2-1
len: 13
d_gene: TRBD2
abundance: -
v_gene: TRBV12-3/TRBV12-4
CDR3aa: CASSIAGGWEQFF
CDR3nt: TGTGCCAGCAGTATAGCGGGGGGTTGGGAGCAGTTCTTC

j_gene: TRBJ1-1
len: 13
d_gene: TRBD1
abundance: few
v_gene: TRBV20-1
CDR3aa: CSAGTGGNTEAFF
CDR3nt: TGCAGTGCTGGGACAGGGGGAAACACTGAAGCTTTCTTT

j_gene: TRBJ2-7
len: 13
d_gene: -
abundance: medium-sized
v_gene: TRBV27
CDR3aa: CASRWDNSYEQYF
CDR3nt: TGTGCCAGCAGGTGGGACAACTCCTACGAGCAGTACTTC

j_gene: TRBJ2-2
len: 12
d_gene: -
abundance: -
v_gene: TRBV20-1
CDR3aa: CSARQNTGELFF
CDR3nt: TGCAGTGCTAGACAGAACACCGGGGAGCTGTTTTTT

j_gene: TRBJ2-5
len: 15
d_gene: -
abundance: once
v_gene: TRBV20-1
CDR3aa: CSESGGNGVGETQYF
CDR3nt: TGCAGTGAATCTGGGGGCAACGGGGTAGGCGAGACCCAGTACTTC

j_gene: TRBJ1-2
len: 14
d_gene: -
abundance: few
v_gene: TRBV19
CDR3aa: CASTPWQDVQGYTF
CDR3nt: TGTGCCAGTACCCCCTGGCAGGACGTACAGGGCTACACCTTC

j_gene: TRBJ2-7
len: 14
d_gene: -
abundance: once
v_gene: TRBV28
CDR3aa: CASSYRPVGNEQYF
CDR3nt: TGTGCCAGCAGTTACAGGCCGGTGGGGAACGAGCAGTACTTC

j_gene: TRBJ2-3
len: 15
d_gene: -
abundance: medium-sized
v_gene: TRBV6-6
CDR3aa: CASSYLGAGTDTQYF
CDR3nt: TGTGCCAGCAGTTACTTGGGGGCGGGTACAGATACGCAGTATTTT

j_gene: TRBJ2-5
len: 17
d_gene: TRBD1
abundance: -
v_gene: TRBV5-1
CDR3aa: CASSIAGTGGRKETQYF
CDR3nt: TGCGCCAGCAGCATAGCCGGGACAGGTGGGAGAAAGGAGACCCAGTACTTC

j_gene: TRBJ1-1
len: 12
d_gene: -
abundance: medium-sized
v_gene: TRBV6-6
CDR3aa: CASKEVNTEAFF
CDR3nt: TGTGCCAGCAAGGAGGTGAACACTGAAGCTTTCTTT

j_gene: TRBJ2-5
len: 16
d_gene: TRBD1
abundance: medium-sized
v_gene: TRBV5-5
CDR3aa: CASSPRTGSPQETQYF
CDR3nt: TGTGCCAGCAGCCCACGGACAGGCTCCCCCCAAGAGACCCAGTACTTC

j_gene: TRBJ2-7
len: 15
d_gene: TRBD2
abundance: -
v_gene: TRBV20-1
CDR3aa: CSARVPLAGAYEQYF
CDR3nt: TGCAGTGCTAGAGTACCTCTAGCGGGGGCCTACGAGCAGTACTTC

j_gene: TRBJ2-7
len: 16
d_gene: TRBD1
abundance: medium-sized
v_gene: TRBV19
CDR3aa: CASTSGWGQGSYEQYF
CDR3nt: TGTGCCAGTACCTCCGGGTGGGGACAGGGCTCCTACGAGCAGTACTTC

j_gene: TRBJ2-5
len: 15
d_gene: TRBD2
abundance: -
v_gene: TRBV20-1
CDR3aa: CSASEVERGIETQYF
CDR3nt: TGCAGTGCTAGTGAGGTCGAGCGGGGGATAGAGACCCAGTACTTC